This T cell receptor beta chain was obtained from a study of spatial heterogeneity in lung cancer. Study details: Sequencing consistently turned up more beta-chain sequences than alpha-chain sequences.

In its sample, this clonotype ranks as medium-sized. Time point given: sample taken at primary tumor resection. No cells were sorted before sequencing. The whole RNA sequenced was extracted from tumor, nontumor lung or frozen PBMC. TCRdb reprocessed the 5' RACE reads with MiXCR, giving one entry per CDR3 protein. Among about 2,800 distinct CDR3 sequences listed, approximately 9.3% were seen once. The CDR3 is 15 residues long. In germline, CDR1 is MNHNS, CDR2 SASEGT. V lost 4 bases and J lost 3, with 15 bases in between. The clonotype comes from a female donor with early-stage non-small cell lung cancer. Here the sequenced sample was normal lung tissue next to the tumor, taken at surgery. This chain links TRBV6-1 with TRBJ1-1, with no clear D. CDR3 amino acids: CASSGASLGDTEAFF. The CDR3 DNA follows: TGTGCCAGCAGTGGAGCCAGCCTTGGGGACACTGAAGCTTTCTTT.